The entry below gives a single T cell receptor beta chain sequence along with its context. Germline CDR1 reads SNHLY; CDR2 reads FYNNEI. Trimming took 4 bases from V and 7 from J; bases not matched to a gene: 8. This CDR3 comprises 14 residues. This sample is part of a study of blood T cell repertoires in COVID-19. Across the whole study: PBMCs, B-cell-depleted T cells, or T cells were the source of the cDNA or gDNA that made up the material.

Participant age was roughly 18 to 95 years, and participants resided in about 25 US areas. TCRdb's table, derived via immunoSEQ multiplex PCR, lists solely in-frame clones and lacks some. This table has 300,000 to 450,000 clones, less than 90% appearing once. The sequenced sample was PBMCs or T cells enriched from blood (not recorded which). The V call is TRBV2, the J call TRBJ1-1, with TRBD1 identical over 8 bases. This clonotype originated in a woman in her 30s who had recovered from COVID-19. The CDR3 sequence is CASSGGTGIREAFF. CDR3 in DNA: TGTGCCAGCAGTGGCGGGACAGGTATCCGTGAAGCTTTCTTT.